Each of the 20 T cell receptor beta chains below was sequenced from the same sample in a study of T cell changes during pregnancy in multiple sclerosis. Method: immunoSEQ multiplex PCR; TCRdb's copy keeps in-frame clones and lacks some. The sample carries roughly 70,000 clones, approximately 92% recorded once. Sequencing was performed on peripheral blood, taken in the third trimester of pregnancy. All receptors come from a female donor with multiple sclerosis, enrolled in a pregnancy study.

The rearrangement uses TRBV21-1 and TRBJ2-3; TRBD1 reflects the table's D call only, with no check against the DNA. TRBV21-1 constitutes a pseudogene. The CDR3 consists of 15 residues. For the CDR3, the DNA is TGTGCCAGCAGCAAGTGGGACAAAAATTCAGATACGCAGTATTTT. This gives the protein CASSKWDKNSDTQYF.

The CDR3 loop is CAWSRGGVDYGYTF. DNA of the CDR3: TGTGCCTGGAGCCGGGGGGGGGTAGACTATGGCTACACCTTC. The chain links TRBV30 to TRBJ1-2; D might be TRBD1 (5 bases). Germline V lookup: CDR1 GTSNPN, CDR2 SVGIG (reference sequence). This CDR3 has 14 residues. The V end was cut by 3 bases, the J end by 3 bases, with 14 bases between.

This chain links TRBV7-2 with TRBJ2-3, with TRBD2 as a possible D gene (6 bases). This CDR3 region has 13 residues. The V gene's germline CDR1 is SGHTA and CDR2 FQGNSA. With 5 bases removed from V and 6 bases from J, the gap between germline ends came to 12 bases. The CDR3 loop reads CASSPRSGDTQYF. The CDR3 nucleotides are TGTGCCAGCAGCCCTCGGAGCGGGGATACGCAGTATTTT.

This chain connects TRBV9 to TRBJ2-3; no clear D. Between the trimmed V and J ends, which lost 0 bases and 11 bases, there was a span of 10 bases. CDR3 length equals 12 residues. CDR1 is SGDLS and CDR2 is YYNGEE in the germline V gene. The CDR3 DNA is TGTGCCAGCAGCGTAGAGGAGATAGGGCAGTATTTT. It encodes CASSVEEIGQYF.

The chain couples TRBV29-1 to TRBJ2-3; 10 bases align to TRBD2. This CDR3 has 16 amino acids. Unmatched junction bases numbered 8, after V lost 0 bases and J lost 5 bases. Germline lookup yields CDR1 SQVTM and CDR2 ANQGSEA. DNA of the CDR3: TGCAGCGTTGAAGATCTGGAGGTAGCGGGAGGAGATACGCAGTATTTT. As protein: CSVEDLEVAGGDTQYF.

In its sample, this clone was seen once. V usage is TRBV4-1 and J usage is TRBJ1-1; D unresolved. The CDR3 covers 15 residues. The ends were cut back, 0 bases at V and 1 base at J, with 9 bases in the middle. Germline V gene lookup returns CDR1 MGHRA and CDR2 YSYEKL. CDR3 sequence reads: CASSQEVAENTEAFF. The CDR3 coding sequence is TGCGCCAGCAGCCAAGAGGTCGCAGAGAACACTGAAGCTTTCTTT.

A single count supports this clone. The chain couples TRBV2 to TRBJ1-2; D is uncertain. CDR3 length: 15 residues. Germline V gene sequence: CDR1 SNHLY, CDR2 FYNNEI. V gave up 7 bases and J gave up 6 bases, with 21 bases separating them. CDR3 in DNA: TGTGCCAGCATCCCCCTGACATCGAGTCCTAATGGCTACACCTTC. It yields the protein CASIPLTSSPNGYTF.

The chain employs TRBV7-9 and TRBJ2-1; maybe TRBD2 (5 bases). CDR1 and CDR2 from the germline V gene are SEHNR and FQNEAQ (reference sequence). This CDR3 comprises 12 residues. V lost 5 bases to trimming and J lost 6 bases, with 8 bases between them. The CDR3, as DNA: TGTGCCAGCAGCCCGGACTCCAATGAGCAGTTCTTC. Protein sequence: CASSPDSNEQFF.

V and J are TRBV5-1 and TRBJ2-1, with 11 positions matching TRBD1. Germline assignment: CDR1 SGHRS and CDR2 YFSETQ. The CDR3 covers 16 residues. V gave up 4 bases and J gave up 4 bases; unmatched junction bases: 7. CDR3 DNA: TGCGCCAGCAGCCTAGGGACAGGGGGAACTTACAATGAGCAGTTCTTC. Amino acid sequence: CASSLGTGGTYNEQFF.

The J gene is TRBJ1-2, the V gene TRBV5-4; D is unclear. This CDR3 is 13 amino acids long. Trimming stripped 2 bases from V and 4 bases from J, with 9 bases between. CDR1 is SGHNT and CDR2 is YYREEE in the germline V gene (reference sequence). CDR3 nucleotide sequence: TGTGCCAGCAGCTTTAAAGCGGGCTATGGCTACACCTTC. It encodes CASSFKAGYGYTF.

This chain links TRBV10-3 with TRBJ2-7; 10 bases align to TRBD1. V lost 7 bases to trimming and J lost 3 bases; unmatched junction nucleotides: 6. Germline lookup yields CDR1 ENHRY and CDR2 SYGVKD. The CDR3 consists of 14 residues. CDR3 in amino acids: CAITTGQGLYEQYF. As DNA, the CDR3 is TGTGCCATCACTACGGGACAGGGGCTCTACGAGCAGTACTTC.

Only one count was recorded for this clone. The chain joins TRBV6-6 to TRBJ2-1, with 7 bases that match TRBD1. The CDR3 runs 16 residues. V dropped 6 bases and J dropped 7; count of bases not matched to a gene: 15. CDR1 is MNHNY, CDR2 SVGAGI, per germline (reference sequence). CDR3 region: CASRNRGQSSGNEQFF. The DNA for the CDR3 is TGTGCCAGCAGGAACCGGGGACAGTCGTCTGGGAATGAGCAGTTCTTC.

The chain carries TRBV7-2 and TRBJ2-1; D unresolved. Deletions cut 1 base from V and 10 bases from J, with 11 bases between. The germline gives CDR1 SGHTA, CDR2 FQGNSA. The CDR3 contains 13 residues. The DNA of the CDR3 is TGTGCCAGCAGCTTAGGGTCCAGTGGCGAGCAGTTCTTC. This translates into CASSLGSSGEQFF.

This rearrangement joins TRBV29-1 to TRBJ1-4, with 8 bases that match TRBD1. The germline gives CDR1 SQVTM, CDR2 ANQGSEA. CDR3 length: 16 amino acids. The J segment lost 2 bases and the V segment lost 4 bases, leaving 9 bases of the junction unmatched. Written as DNA, the CDR3 is TGCAGCGTTGGATCAGGACAGGGAGCGACTAATGAAAAACTGTTTTTT. It translates to CSVGSGQGATNEKLFF.

In nucleotides, the CDR3 is TGTGCCAGCAGCAGTCTTAGCGGGAGGGTCTCCTACGAGCAGTACTTC. This gives the protein CASSSLSGRVSYEQYF. This chain connects TRBV5-6 to TRBJ2-5, with 11 positions matching TRBD2. The end of the DNA fits TRBJ2-7 better, so the J call may be wrong. This CDR3 contains 16 residues. Germline V gives CDR1 SGHDT, CDR2 YYEEEE.

J is TRBJ2-5 and V is TRBV5-1; 9 bases are shared with TRBD1. The germline V gene encodes CDR1 SGHRS and CDR2 YFSETQ. The J segment lost 5 bases and the V segment lost 4 bases, leaving 12 bases of the junction unmatched. This CDR3 contains 16 residues. The CDR3 protein is CASSPPRTGEGETQYF. In DNA form, the CDR3 reads TGCGCCAGCAGCCCGCCCCGGACAGGGGAGGGGGAGACCCAGTACTTC. Filled out from reference TRBV5-1 and TRBJ2-5, the complete variable domain reads KAGVTQTPRYLIKTRGQQVTLSCSPISGHRSVSWYQQTPGQGLQFLFEYFSETQRNKGNFPGRFSGRQFSNSRSEMNVSTLELGDSALYLCASSPPRTGEGETQYFGPGTRLLVL.

J is TRBJ2-3 and V is TRBV5-4; 8 positions match TRBD2. Germline CDR1 is SGHNT and CDR2 is YYREEE (reference sequence). The CDR3 extends over 16 amino acids. The V and J ends lost 4 bases and 0 bases, in that order; junction bases with no gene match: 7. The CDR3 region is CASSRTLAGSTDTQYF. CDR3 in DNA: TGTGCCAGCAGCCGGACCTTAGCGGGGAGCACAGATACGCAGTATTTT.

The chain uses TRBV12-5 and TRBJ2-3, with D perhaps matching TRBD1 (5 bases). Germline CDR1 LGHNT, CDR2 FRNRAP. The CDR3 covers 16 residues. The V gene lost 5 bases and the J gene lost 0 bases, with 15 bases spanning the gap. CDR3 DNA sequence: TGTGCTAGTGGTAGGGGCCCCGGGCAAAGCACAGATACGCAGTATTTT. This translates into CASGRGPGQSTDTQYF.

This clone was detected once. The chain links TRBV7-9 to TRBJ2-1; tentatively, D is TRBD2 (5 bases). Trimming shortened V by 3 bases and J by 9 bases, and 15 bases separated the two germline ends. The CDR3 has 14 amino acids. Germline CDR1 and CDR2: SEHNR and FQNEAQ (reference sequence). The CDR3 DNA is TGTGCCAGCAGCTTTACTACGGGATTCGGTGAGCAGTTCTTC. Translation: CASSFTTGFGEQFF.

The chain joins TRBV11-2 to TRBJ2-5; TRBD1 matches 7 bases. J lost 2 bases, V lost 5 bases, and 2 bases had no gene match. This CDR3 has 13 residues. Germline CDR1 is SGHAT and CDR2 is FQNNGV. CDR3 loop: CASSPTGQETQYF. The CDR3 region has the DNA TGTGCCAGCAGCCCGACAGGGCAAGAGACCCAGTACTTC.